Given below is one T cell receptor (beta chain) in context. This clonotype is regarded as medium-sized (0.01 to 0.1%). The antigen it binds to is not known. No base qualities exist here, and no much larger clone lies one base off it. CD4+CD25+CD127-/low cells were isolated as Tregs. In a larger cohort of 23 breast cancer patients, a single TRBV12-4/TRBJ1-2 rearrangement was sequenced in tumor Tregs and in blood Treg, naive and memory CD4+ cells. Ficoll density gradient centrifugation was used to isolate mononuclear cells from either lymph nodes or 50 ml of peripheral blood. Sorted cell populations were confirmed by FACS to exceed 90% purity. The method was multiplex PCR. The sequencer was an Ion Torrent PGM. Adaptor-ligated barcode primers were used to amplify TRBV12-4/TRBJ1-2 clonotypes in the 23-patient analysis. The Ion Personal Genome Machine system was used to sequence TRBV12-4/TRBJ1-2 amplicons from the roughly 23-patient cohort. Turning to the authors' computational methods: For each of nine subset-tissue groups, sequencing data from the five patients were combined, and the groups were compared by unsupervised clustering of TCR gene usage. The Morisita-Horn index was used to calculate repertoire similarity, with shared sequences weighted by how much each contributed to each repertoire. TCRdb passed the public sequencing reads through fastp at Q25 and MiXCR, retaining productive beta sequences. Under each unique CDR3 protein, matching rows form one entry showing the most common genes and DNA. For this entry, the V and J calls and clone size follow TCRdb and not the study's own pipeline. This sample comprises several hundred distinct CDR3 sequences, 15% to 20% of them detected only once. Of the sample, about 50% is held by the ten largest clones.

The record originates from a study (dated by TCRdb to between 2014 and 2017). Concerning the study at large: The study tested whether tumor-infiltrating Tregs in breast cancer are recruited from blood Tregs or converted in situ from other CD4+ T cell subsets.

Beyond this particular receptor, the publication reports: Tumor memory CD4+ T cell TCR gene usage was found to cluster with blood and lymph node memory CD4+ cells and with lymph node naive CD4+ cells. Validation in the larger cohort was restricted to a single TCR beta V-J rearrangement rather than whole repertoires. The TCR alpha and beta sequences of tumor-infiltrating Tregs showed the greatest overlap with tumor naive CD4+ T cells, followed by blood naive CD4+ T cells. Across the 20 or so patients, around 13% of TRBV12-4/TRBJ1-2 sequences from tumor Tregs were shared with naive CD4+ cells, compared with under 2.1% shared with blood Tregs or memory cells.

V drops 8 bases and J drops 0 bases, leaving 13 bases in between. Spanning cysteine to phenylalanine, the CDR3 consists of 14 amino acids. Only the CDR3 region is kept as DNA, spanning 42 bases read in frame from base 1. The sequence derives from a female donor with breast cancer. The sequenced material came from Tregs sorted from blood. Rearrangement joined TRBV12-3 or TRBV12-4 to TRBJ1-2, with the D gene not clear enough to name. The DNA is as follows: TGTGCCAGCGCGCCAGTTGGGGCTAACTATGGCTACACCTTC. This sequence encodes CASAPVGANYGYTF.